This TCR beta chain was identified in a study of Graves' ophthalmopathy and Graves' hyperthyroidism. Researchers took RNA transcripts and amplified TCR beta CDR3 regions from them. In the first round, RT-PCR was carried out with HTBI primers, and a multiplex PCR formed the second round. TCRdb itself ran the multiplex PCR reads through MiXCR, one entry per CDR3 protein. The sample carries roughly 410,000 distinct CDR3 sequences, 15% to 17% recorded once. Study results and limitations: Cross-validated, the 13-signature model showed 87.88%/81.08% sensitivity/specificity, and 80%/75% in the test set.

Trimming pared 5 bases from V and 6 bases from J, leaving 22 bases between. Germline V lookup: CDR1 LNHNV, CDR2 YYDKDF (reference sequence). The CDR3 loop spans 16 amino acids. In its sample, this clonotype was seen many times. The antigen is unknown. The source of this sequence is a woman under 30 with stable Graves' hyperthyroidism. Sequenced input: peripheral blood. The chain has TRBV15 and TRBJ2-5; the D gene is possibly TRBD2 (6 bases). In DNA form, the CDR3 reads TGTGCCACCAGCGGATTCCCCGGGGGAAGGTCCAAGACCCAGTACTTC. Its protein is CATSGFPGGRSKTQYF.